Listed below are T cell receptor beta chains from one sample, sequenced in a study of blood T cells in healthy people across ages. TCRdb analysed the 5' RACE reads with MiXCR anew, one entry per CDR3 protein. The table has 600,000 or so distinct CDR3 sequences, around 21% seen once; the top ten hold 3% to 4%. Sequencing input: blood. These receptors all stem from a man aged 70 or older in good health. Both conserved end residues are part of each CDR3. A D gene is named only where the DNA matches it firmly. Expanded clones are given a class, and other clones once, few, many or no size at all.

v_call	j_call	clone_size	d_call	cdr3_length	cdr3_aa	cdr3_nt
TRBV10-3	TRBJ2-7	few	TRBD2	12	CAIGRVDYEQCF	TGTGCCATCGGGAGGGTGGACTACGAGCAGTGCTTC
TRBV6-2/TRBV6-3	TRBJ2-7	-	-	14	CASSYSGRSWEQYF	TGTGCCAGCAGTTACAGCGGCAGGTCCTGGGAGCAGTACTTC
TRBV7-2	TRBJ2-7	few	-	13	CASSSVLVGEQYF	TGTGCCAGCTCTAGCGTTCTAGTAGGCGAGCAGTACTTC
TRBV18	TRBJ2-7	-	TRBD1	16	CASSNRIAGGVYEQYF	TGTGCCAGCTCCAACCGAATTGCAGGGGGCGTCTACGAGCAGTACTTC
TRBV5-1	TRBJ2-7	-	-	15	CASSLGRVLTYEQYF	TGCGCCAGCAGCTTGGGCCGGGTCCTCACCTACGAGCAGTACTTC
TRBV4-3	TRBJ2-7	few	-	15	CASSQDRRGSNEQYF	TGCGCCAGCAGCCAAGATAGAAGAGGTTCCAACGAGCAGTACTTC
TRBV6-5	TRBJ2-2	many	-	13	CASSLSFTGELFF	TGTGCCAGCAGTCTCAGCTTCACCGGGGAGCTGTTTTTT
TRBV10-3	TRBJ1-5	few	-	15	CAISETGYSNQPQHF	TGTGCCATCAGTGAGACGGGATATAGCAATCAGCCCCAGCATTTT
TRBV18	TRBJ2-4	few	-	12	CASSPTKNIQYF	TGTGCCAGCTCACCTACCAAAAACATTCAGTACTTC
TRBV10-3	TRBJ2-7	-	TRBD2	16	CAISDRVAGEESEQYF	TGTGCCATCAGTGATAGGGTAGCGGGAGAAGAGAGCGAGCAGTACTTC
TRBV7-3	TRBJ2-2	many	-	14	CASSLLSSPGELFF	TGTGCCAGCAGCCTCCTAAGTTCCCCCGGGGAGCTGTTTTTT
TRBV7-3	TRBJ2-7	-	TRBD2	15	CASSPASGSPYEQYF	TGTGCCAGCAGCCCCGCTAGCGGGAGCCCCTACGAGCAGTACTTC
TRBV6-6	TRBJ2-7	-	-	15	CASSYTIAGAYEQYF	TGTGCCAGCAGTTACACGATCGCAGGGGCGTACGAGCAGTACTTC
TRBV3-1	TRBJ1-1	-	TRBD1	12	CASNRTQGGAFF	TGTGCCAGCAACCGAACCCAGGGGGGGGCTTTCTTT
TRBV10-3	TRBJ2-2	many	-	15	CAIKIEQGGTGELFF	TGTGCCATCAAAATCGAGCAGGGGGGCACCGGGGAGCTGTTTTTT
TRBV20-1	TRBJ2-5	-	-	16	CSAPLEVTIVQETQYF	TGCAGTGCTCCCCTCGAGGTTACTATTGTACAAGAGACCCAGTACTTC
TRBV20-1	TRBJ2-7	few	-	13	CSARVREAYEQYF	TGCAGTGCTAGAGTCAGGGAAGCCTACGAGCAGTACTTC
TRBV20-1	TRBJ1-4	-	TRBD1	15	CSARAPTGGGEKLFF	TGCAGTGCTAGGGCCCCGACAGGGGGAGGCGAAAAACTGTTTTTT
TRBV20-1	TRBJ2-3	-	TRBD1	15	CSAKAGGGSTDTQYF	TGCAGTGCTAAGGCAGGGGGCGGAAGCACAGATACGCAGTATTTT
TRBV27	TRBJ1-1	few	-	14	CASSYREPNTEAFF	TGTGCCAGCAGTTACCGGGAACCGAACACTGAAGCTTTCTTT
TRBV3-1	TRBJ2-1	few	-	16	CASSQDWAGRGDEQFF	TGTGCCAGCAGCCAAGATTGGGCGGGAAGGGGCGATGAGCAGTTCTTC
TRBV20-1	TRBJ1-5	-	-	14	CSARGTQREQPQHF	TGCAGTGCTAGGGGGACACAACGGGAACAGCCCCAGCATTTT
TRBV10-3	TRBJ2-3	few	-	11	CAITGGDTQYF	TGTGCCATCACCGGGGGCGATACGCAGTATTTT
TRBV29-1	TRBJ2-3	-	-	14	CSAGPGGWTDTQYF	TGCAGCGCCGGCCCCGGGGGTTGGACAGATACGCAGTATTTT
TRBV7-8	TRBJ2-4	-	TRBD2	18	CASSLAGTSGRAKNIQYF	TGTGCCAGCAGCCTCGCCGGGACTAGCGGGAGGGCCAAAAACATTCAGTACTTC
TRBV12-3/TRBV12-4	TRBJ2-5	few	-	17	CASSPRTGSETRKTQYF	TGTGCCAGCAGTCCCCGGACGGGGTCTGAGACAAGAAAGACCCAGTACTTC
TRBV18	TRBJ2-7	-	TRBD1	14	CASSPRTGNDEQYF	TGTGCCAGCTCACCAAGGACAGGCAACGACGAGCAGTACTTC
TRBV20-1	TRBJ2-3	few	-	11	CGFDSTDTQYF	TGCGGCTTCGACAGTACAGATACGCAGTATTTT
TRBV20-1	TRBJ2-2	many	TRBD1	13	CSARTGITGELFF	TGCAGTGCTCGGACAGGGATCACCGGGGAGCTGTTTTTT
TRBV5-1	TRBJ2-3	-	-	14	CASSFDRASGTQYF	TGCGCCAGCAGCTTTGACCGAGCGTCTGGTACGCAGTATTTT
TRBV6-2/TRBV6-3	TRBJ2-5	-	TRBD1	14	CASTGQGRGETQYF	TGTGCCAGCACGGGACAGGGGAGGGGAGAGACCCAGTACTTC
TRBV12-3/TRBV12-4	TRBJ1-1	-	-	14	CASSLEAQNTEAFF	TGTGCCAGCAGTTTAGAGGCCCAGAACACTGAAGCTTTCTTT
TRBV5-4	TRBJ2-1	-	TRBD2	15	CASSLDGGAGDEQFF	TGTGCCAGCAGCTTGGACGGGGGGGCAGGCGATGAGCAGTTCTTC
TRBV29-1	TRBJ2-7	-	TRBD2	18	CSVRGTSGKAVRSYEQYF	TGCAGCGTTCGGGGGACTAGCGGAAAAGCAGTACGATCCTACGAGCAGTACTTC
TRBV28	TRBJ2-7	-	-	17	CASSSSGLREGTYEQYF	-
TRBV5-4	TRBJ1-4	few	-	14	CASSFRGANEKLFF	TGTGCCAGCAGCTTCAGGGGAGCTAATGAAAAACTGTTTTTT
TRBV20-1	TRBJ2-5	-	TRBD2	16	CSARGGTSGYQETQYF	TGCAGTGCTAGAGGCGGGACTAGCGGGTACCAAGAGACCCAGTACTTC
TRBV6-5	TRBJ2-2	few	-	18	CASSYLRSGTRGPGELFF	TGTGCCAGCAGTTACTTAAGATCCGGGACTAGGGGGCCCGGGGAGCTGTTTTTT
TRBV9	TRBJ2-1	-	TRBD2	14	CASSFTSGSNEQFF	TGTGCCAGCAGTTTTACTAGCGGGAGCAATGAGCAGTTCTTC
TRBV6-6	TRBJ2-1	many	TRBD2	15	CASTKTSGSHNEQFF	TGTGCCAGCACCAAGACTAGCGGGTCCCACAATGAGCAGTTCTTC
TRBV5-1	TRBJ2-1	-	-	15	CASSLGRLEANEQFF	TGCGCCAGCAGCCTCGGACGCTTAGAGGCGAATGAGCAGTTCTTC
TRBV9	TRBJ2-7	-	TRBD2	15	CASSVGASGIYEQYF	TGTGCCAGCAGCGTAGGGGCAAGCGGGATCTACGAGCAGTACTTC